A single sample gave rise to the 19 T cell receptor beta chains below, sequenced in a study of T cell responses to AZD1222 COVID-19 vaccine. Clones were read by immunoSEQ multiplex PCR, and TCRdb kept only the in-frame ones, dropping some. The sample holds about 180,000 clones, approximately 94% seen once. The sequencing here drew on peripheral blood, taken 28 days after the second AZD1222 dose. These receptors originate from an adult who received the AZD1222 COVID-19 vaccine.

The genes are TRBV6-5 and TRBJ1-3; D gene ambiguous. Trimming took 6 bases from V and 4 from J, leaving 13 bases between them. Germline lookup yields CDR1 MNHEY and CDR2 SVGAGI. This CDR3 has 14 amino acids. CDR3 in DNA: TGTGCCAGCAGCCCCCTAGGAGGGGGAAACACCATATATTTT. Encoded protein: CASSPLGGGNTIYF.

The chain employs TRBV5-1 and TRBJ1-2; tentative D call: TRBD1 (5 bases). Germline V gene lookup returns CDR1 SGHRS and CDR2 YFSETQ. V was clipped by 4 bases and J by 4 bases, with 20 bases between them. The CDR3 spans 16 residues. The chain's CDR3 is CASSLGDRQFLYGYTF. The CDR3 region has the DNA TGCGCCAGCAGCCTTGGGGATCGACAGTTTCTCTATGGCTACACCTTC.

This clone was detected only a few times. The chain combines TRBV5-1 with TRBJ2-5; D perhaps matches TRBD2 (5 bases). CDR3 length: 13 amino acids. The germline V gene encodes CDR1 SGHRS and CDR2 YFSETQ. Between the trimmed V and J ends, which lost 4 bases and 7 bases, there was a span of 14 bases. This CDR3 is CASSKDPEGTQYF. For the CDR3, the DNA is TGCGCCAGCAGCAAAGACCCCGAGGGGACCCAGTACTTC. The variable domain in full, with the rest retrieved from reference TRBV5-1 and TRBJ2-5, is KAGVTQTPRYLIKTRGQQVTLSCSPISGHRSVSWYQQTPGQGLQFLFEYFSETQRNKGNFPGRFSGRQFSNSRSEMNVSTLELGDSALYLCASSKDPEGTQYFGPGTRLLVL.

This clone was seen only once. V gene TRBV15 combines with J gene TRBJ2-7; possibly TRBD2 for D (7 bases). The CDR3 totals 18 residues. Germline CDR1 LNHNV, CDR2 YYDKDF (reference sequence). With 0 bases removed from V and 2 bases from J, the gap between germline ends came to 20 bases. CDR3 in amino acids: CATSRDSGGGVFTYEQYF. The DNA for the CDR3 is TGTGCCACCAGCAGAGATTCGGGGGGCGGCGTATTTACCTACGAGCAGTACTTC.

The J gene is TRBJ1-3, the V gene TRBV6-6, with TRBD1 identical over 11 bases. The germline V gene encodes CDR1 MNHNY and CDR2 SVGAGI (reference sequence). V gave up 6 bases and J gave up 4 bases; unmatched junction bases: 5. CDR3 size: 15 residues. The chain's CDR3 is CASSGDRGRGNTIYF. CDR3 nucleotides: TGTGCCAGCAGCGGGGACAGGGGGAGAGGAAACACCATATATTTT.

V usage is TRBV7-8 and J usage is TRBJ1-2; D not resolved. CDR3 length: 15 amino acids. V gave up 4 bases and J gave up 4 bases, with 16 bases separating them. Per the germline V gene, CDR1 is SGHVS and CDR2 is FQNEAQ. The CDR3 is CASSSPIDGRYGYTF. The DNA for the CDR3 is TGTGCCAGCAGCTCACCGATTGACGGGCGCTATGGCTACACCTTC. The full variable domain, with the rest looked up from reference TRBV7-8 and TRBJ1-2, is GAGVSQSPRYKVAKRGQDVALRCDPISGHVSLFWYQQALGQGPEFLTYFQNEAQLDKSGLPSDRFFAERPEGSVSTLKIQRTQQEDSAVYLCASSSPIDGRYGYTFGSGTRLTVV.

The DNA of the CDR3 is TGTGCCAGCAGCTCACACAAACCGGGACCCAGCACTGAAGCTTTCTTT. This codes for CASSSHKPGPSTEAFF. The gene calls are TRBV7-9 and TRBJ1-1, with D tentatively TRBD1 (5 bases). V lost 4 bases, J lost 4 bases, and 19 bases lay in between. The CDR3 is made up of 16 amino acids. Germline V gives CDR1 SEHNR, CDR2 FQNEAQ (reference sequence).

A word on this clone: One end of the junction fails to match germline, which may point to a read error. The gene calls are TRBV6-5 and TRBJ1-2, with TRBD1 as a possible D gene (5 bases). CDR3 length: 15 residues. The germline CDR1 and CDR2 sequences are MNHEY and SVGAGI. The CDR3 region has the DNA TGTGCCAGCCGTTATTCTAGGGGCGCGAGCTATGGCTACACCTTC. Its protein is CASRYSRGASYGYTF.

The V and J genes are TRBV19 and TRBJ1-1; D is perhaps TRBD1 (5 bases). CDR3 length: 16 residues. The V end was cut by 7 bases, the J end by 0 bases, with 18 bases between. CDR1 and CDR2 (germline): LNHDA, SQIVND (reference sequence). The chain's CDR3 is CASTTGGSNVNTEAFF. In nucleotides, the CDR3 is TGTGCCAGTACCACCGGGGGGAGTAATGTGAACACTGAAGCTTTCTTT. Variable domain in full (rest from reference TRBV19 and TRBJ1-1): DGGITQSPKYLFRKEGQNVTLSCEQNLNHDAMYWYRQDPGQGLRLIYYSQIVNDFQKGDIAEGYSVSREKKESFPLTVTSAQKNPTAFYLCASTTGGSNVNTEAFFGQGTRLTVV.

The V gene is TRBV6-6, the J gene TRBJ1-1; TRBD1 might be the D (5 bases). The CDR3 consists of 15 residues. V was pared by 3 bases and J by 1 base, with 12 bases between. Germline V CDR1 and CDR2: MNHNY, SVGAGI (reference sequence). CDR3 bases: TGTGCCAGCAGTTATACGCGGGGGAAGAACACTGAAGCTTTCTTT. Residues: CASSYTRGKNTEAFF.

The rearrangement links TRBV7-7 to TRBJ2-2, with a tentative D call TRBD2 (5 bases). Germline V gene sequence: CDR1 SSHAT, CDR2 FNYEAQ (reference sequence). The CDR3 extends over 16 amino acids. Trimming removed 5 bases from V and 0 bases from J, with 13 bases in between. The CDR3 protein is CASSPGLIANTGELFF. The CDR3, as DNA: TGTGCCAGCAGCCCTGGACTGATCGCGAACACCGGGGAGCTGTTTTTT.

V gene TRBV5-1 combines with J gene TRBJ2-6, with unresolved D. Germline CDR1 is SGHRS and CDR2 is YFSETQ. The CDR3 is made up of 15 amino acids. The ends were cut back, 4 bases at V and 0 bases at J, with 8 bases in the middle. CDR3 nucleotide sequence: TGCGCCAGCAGCCTGCAAGACTCTGGGGCCAACGTCCTGACTTTC. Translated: CASSLQDSGANVLTF.

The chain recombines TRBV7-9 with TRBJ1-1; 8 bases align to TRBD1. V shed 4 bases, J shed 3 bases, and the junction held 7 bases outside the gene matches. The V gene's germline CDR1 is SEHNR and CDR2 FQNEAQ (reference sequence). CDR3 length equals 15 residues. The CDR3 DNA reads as TGTGCCAGCAGCTCGGCCGACAGGGGATACACTGAAGCTTTCTTT. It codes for CASSSADRGYTEAFF.

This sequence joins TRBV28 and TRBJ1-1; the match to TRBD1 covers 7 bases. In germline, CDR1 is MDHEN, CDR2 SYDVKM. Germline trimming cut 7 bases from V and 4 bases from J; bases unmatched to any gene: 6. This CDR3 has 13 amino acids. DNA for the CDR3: TGTGCCAGCATCCTCCACAGGGGCACTGAAGCTTTCTTT. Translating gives CASILHRGTEAFF.

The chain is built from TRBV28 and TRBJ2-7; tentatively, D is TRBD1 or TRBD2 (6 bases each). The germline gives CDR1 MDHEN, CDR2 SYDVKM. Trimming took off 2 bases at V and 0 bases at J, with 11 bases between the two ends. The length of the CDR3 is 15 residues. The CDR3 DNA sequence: TGTGCCAGCAGTTTAGGCAGGGGACTCTCCTACGAGCAGTACTTC. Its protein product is CASSLGRGLSYEQYF.

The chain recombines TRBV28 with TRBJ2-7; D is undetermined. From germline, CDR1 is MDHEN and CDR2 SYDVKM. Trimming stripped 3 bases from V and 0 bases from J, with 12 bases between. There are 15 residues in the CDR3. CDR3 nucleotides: TGTGCCAGCAGTTTGATCCGCTCCAGCTCCTACGAGCAGTACTTC. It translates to CASSLIRSSSYEQYF.

DNA of the CDR3: TGTGCCAGCAGCCCAGATATGAGCTCCTACAATGAGCAGTTCTTC. Translation gives CASSPDMSSYNEQFF. This chain links TRBV4-2 with TRBJ2-1; D is ambiguous. The CDR3 is 15 amino acids. Germline V lookup: CDR1 LGHNA, CDR2 YNFKEQ. V was pared by 4 bases and J by 0 bases, with 10 bases between.

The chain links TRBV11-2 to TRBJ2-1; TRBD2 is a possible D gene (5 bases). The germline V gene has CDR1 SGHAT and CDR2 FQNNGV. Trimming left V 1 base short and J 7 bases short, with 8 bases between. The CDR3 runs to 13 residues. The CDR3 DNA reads TGTGCCAGCAGCTTAGTGCGGGCTAATGAGCAGTTCTTC. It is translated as CASSLVRANEQFF.

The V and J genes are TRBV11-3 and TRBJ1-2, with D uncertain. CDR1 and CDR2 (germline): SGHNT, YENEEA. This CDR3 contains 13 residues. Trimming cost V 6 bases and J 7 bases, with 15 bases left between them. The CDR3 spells CASSLNRAAGYTF. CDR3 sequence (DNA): TGTGCCAGCAGTTTGAATCGGGCCGCTGGCTACACCTTC.